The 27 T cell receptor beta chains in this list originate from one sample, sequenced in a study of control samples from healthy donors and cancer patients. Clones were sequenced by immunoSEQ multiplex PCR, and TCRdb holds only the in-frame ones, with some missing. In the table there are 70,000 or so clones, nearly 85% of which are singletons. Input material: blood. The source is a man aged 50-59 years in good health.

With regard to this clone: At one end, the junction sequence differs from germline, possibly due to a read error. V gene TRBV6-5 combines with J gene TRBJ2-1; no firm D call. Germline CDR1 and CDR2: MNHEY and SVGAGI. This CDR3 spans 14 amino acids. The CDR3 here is CDKSGFAKYNEQFF. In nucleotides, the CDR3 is TGCGACAAATCAGGATTTGCTAAGTACAATGAGCAGTTCTTC.

The CDR3 region has the DNA TGTGCCAGCAGCCGAGGACAGGGGCAAGAACCCCTCCACTTT. The encoded protein is CASSRGQGQEPLHF. The chain links TRBV7-6 to TRBJ1-6, with 9 bases lining up with TRBD1. The CDR3 consists of 14 residues. Germline CDR1 SGHVS, CDR2 FNYEAQ. V lost 5 bases to trimming and J lost 12 bases; unmatched junction nucleotides: 8.

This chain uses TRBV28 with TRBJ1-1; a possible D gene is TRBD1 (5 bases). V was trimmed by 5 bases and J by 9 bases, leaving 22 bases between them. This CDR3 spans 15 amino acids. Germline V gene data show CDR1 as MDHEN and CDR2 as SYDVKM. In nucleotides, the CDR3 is TGTGCCAGCAGTACCGGACGGGGGGTACGGGAGAAAGCTTTCTTT. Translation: CASSTGRGVREKAFF.

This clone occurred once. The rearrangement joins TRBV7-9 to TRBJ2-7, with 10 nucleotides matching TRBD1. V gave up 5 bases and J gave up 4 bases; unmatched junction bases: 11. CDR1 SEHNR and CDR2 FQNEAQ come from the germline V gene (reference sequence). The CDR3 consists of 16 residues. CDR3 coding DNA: TGTGCCAGCAGCCCCCCCGGGACAGGGGACCGATACGAGCAGTACTTC. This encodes CASSPPGTGDRYEQYF. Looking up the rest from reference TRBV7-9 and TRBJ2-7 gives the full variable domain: DTGVSQNPRHKITKRGQNVTFRCDPISEHNRLYWYRQTLGQGPEFLTYFQNEAQLEKSRLLSDRFSAERPKGSFSTLEIQRTEQGDSAMYLCASSPPGTGDRYEQYFGPGTRLTVT.

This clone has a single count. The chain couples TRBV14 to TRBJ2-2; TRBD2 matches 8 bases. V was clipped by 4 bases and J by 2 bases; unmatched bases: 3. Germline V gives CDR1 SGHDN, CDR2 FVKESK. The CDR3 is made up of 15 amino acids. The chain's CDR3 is CASSPTSGNTGELFF. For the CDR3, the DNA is TGTGCCAGCAGCCCCACTAGCGGCAACACCGGGGAGCTGTTTTTT.

The CDR3 reads CASSTTWVAYGYTF. DNA for the CDR3: TGTGCCAGCAGTACCACATGGGTAGCCTATGGCTACACCTTC. V is TRBV6-2 or TRBV6-3 and J is TRBJ1-2; D gene ambiguous. The V gene lost 5 bases and the J gene lost 4 bases, with 14 bases spanning the gap. The CDR3 totals 14 residues. CDR1 and CDR2 (germline): MNHEY, SVGEGT.

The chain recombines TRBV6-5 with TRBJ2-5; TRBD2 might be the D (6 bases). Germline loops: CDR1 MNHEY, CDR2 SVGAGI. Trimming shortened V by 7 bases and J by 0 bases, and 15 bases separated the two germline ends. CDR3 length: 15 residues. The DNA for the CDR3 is TGTGCCAGCATGTATGCGGGACGGCACCAAGAGACCCAGTACTTC. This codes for CASMYAGRHQETQYF.

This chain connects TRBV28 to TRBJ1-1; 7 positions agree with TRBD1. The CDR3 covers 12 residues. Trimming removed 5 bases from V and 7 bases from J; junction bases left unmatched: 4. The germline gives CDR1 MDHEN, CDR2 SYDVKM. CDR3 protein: CASSQTGFEAFF. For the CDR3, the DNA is TGTGCCAGCAGTCAGACAGGGTTTGAAGCTTTCTTT.

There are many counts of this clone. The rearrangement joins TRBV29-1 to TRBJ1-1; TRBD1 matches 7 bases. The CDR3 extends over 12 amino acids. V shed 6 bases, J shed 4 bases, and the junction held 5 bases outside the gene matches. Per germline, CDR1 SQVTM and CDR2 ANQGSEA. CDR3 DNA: TGCAGCGTGACAGGGCAGGGCACTGAAGCTTTCTTT. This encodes CSVTGQGTEAFF.

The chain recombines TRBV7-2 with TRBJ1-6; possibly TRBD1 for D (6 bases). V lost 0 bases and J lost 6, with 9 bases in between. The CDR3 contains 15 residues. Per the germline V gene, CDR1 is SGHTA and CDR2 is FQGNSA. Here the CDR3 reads CASSLAQGSNSPLHF. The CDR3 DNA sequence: TGTGCCAGCAGCTTAGCACAGGGAAGTAATTCACCCCTCCACTTT.

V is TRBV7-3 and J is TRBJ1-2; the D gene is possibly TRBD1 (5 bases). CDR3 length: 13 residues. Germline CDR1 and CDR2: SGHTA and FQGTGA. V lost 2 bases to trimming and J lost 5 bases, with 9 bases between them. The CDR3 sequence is CASSLVRGYGYTF. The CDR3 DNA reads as TGTGCCAGCAGCTTAGTCCGGGGGTATGGCTACACCTTC.

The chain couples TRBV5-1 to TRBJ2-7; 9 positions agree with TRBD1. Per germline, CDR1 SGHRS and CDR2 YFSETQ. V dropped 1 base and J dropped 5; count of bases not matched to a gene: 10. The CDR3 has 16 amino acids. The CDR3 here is CASSLNVGQGADEQYF. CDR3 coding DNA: TGCGCCAGCAGCTTGAATGTGGGACAGGGCGCCGACGAGCAGTACTTC.

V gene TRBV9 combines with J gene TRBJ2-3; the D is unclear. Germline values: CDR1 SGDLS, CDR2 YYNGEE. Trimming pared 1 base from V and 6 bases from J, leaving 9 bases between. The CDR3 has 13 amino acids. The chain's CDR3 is CASSVIGEDTQYF. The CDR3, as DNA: TGTGCCAGCAGCGTAATCGGAGAGGATACGCAGTATTTT.

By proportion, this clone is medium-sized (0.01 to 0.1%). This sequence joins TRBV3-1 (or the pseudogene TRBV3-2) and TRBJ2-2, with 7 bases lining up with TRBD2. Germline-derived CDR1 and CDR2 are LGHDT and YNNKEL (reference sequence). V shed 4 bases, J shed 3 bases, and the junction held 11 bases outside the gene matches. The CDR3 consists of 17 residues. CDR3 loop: CASSLTPGGSDTGELFF. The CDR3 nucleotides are TGTGCCAGCAGCCTAACTCCCGGGGGGTCGGACACCGGGGAGCTGTTTTTT.

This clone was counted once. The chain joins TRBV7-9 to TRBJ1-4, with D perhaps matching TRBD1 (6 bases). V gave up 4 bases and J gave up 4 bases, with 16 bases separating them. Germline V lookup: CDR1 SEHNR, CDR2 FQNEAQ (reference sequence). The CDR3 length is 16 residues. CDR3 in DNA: TGTGCCAGCAGCTACCCCCGGGACATTAATAATGAAAAACTGTTTTTT. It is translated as CASSYPRDINNEKLFF.

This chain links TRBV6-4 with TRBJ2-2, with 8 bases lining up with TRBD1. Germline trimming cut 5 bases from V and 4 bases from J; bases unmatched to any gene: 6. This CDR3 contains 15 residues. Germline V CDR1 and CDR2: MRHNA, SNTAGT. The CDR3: CASSLGQGLTGELFF. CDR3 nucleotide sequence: TGTGCCAGCAGTTTAGGACAGGGTCTCACCGGGGAGCTGTTTTTT.

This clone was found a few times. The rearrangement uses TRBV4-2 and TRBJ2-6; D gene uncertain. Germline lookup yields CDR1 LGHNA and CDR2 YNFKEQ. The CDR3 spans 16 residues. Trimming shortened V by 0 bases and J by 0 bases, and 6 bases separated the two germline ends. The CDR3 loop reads CASSQDTNSGANVLTF. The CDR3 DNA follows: TGTGCCAGCAGCCAAGATACAAACTCTGGGGCCAACGTCCTGACTTTC.

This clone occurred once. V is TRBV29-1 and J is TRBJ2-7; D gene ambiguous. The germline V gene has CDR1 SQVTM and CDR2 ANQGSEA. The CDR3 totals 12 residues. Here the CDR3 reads CSLLISSYEQYF. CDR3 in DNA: TGCAGTCTGTTAATATCCTCCTACGAGCAGTACTTC.

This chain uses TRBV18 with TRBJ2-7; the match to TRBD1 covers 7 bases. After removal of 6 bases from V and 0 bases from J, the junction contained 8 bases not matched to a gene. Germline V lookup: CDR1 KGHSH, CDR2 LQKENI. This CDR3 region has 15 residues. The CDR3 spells CASSQIQGPSYEQYF. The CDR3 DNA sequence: TGTGCCAGCTCTCAAATACAGGGGCCCTCCTACGAGCAGTACTTC. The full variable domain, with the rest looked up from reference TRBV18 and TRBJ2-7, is NAGVMQNPRHLVRRRGQEARLRCSPMKGHSHVYWYRQLPEEGLKFMVYLQKENIIDESGMPKERFSAEFPKEGPSILRIQQVVRGDSAAYFCASSQIQGPSYEQYFGPGTRLTVT.

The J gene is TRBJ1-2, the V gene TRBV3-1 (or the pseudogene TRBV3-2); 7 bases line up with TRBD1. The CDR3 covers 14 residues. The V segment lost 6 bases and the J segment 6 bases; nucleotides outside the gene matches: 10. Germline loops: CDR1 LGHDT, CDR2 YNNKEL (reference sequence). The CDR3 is CASRDIGGADGYTF. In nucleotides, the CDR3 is TGTGCCAGCAGGGATATAGGGGGCGCGGATGGCTACACCTTC.

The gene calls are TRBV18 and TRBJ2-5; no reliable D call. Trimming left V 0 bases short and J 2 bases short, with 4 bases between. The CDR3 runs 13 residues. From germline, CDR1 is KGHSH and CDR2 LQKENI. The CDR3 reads CASSPPAQETQYF. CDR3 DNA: TGTGCCAGCTCACCACCAGCTCAAGAGACCCAGTACTTC. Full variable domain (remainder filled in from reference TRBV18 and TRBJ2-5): NAGVMQNPRHLVRRRGQEARLRCSPMKGHSHVYWYRQLPEEGLKFMVYLQKENIIDESGMPKERFSAEFPKEGPSILRIQQVVRGDSAAYFCASSPPAQETQYFGPGTRLLVL.

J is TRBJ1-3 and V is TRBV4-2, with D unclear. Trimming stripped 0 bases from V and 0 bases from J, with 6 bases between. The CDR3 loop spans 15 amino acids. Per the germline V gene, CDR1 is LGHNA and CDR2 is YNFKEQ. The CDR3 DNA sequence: TGTGCCAGCAGCCAAGAACGGAACTCTGGAAACACCATATATTTT. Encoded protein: CASSQERNSGNTIYF.

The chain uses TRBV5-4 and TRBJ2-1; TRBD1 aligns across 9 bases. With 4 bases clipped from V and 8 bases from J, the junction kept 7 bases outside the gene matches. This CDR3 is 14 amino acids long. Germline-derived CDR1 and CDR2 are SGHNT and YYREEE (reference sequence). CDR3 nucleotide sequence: TGTGCCAGCAGCCCGGGGACAGGGAGAGATGAGCAGTTCTTC. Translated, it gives CASSPGTGRDEQFF.

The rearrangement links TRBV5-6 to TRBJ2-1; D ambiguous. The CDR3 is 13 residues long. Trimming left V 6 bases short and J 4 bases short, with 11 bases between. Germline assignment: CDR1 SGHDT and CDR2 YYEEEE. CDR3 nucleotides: TGTGCCAGCACCCTCACTACTTACAATGAGCAGTTCTTC. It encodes CASTLTTYNEQFF.

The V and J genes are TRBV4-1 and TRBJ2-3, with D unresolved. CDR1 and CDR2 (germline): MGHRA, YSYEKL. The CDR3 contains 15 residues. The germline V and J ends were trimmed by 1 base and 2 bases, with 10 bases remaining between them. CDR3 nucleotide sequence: TGCGCCAGCAGCCAAGCGGAGCGATTCACAGATACGCAGTATTTT. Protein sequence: CASSQAERFTDTQYF.

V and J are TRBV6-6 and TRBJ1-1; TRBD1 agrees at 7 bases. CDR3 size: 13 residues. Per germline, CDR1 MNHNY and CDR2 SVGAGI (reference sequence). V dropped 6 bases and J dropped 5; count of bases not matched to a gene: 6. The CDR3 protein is CASSPAGGTEAFF. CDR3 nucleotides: TGTGCCAGCAGCCCCGCAGGGGGAACTGAAGCTTTCTTT.

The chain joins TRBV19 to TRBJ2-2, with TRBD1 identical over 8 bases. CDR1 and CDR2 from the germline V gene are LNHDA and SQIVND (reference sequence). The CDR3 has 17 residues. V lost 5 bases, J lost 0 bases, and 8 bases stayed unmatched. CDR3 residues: CASSSPEDRANTGELFF. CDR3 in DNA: TGTGCCAGTAGTTCACCCGAGGACAGGGCGAACACCGGGGAGCTGTTTTTT.